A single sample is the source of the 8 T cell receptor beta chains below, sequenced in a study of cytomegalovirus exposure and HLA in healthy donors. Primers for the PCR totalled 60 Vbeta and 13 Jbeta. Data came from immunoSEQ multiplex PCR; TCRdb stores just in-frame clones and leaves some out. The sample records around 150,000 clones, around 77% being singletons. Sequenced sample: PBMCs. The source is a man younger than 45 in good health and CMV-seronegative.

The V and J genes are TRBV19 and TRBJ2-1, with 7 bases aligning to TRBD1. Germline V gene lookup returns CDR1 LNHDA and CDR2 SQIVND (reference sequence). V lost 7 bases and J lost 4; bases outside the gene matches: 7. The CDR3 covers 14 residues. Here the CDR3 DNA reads TGTGCCAGTAATCCGGGACAGTCATACAATGAGCAGTTCTTC. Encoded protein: CASNPGQSYNEQFF.

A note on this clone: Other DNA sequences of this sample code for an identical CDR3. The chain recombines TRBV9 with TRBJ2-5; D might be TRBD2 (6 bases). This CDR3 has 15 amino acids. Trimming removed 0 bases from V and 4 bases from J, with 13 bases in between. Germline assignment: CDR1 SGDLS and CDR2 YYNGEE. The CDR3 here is CASSVGAREAETQYF. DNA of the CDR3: TGTGCCAGCAGCGTAGGAGCCAGGGAGGCAGAGACCCAGTACTTC.

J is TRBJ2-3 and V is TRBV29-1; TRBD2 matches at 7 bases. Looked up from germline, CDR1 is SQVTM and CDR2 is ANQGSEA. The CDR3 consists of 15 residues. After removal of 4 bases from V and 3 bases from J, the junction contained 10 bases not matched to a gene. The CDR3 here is CSVVIGLGRTDTQYF. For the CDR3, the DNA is TGCAGCGTTGTCATAGGACTAGGGAGGACAGATACGCAGTATTTT.

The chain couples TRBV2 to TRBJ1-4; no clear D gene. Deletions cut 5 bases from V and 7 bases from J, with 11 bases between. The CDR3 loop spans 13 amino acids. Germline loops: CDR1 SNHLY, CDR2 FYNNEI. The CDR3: CASSQRHTEKLFF. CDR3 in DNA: TGTGCCAGCAGTCAACGACATACTGAAAAACTGTTTTTT.

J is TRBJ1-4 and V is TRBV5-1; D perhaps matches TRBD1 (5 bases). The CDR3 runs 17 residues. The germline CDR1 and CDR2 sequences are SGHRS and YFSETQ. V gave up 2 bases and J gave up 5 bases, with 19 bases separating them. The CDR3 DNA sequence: TGCGCCAGCAGCTTCGGTCTATCAGGGATGATGAATGAAAAACTGTTTTTT. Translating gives CASSFGLSGMMNEKLFF.

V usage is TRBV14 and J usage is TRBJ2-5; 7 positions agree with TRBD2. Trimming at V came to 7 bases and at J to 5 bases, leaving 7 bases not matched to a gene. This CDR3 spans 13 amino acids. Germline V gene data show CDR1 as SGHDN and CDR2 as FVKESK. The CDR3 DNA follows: TGTGCCAGCAAAAGGGGAGGGCATGAGACCCAGTACTTC. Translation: CASKRGGHETQYF.

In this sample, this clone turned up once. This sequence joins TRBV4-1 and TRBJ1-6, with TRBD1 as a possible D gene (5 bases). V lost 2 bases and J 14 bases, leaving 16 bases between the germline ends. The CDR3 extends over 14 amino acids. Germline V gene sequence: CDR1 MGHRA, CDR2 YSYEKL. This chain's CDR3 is CASSQIWGSPSLHF. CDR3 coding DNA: TGCGCCAGCAGCCAAATCTGGGGCTCCCCATCCCTCCACTTT.

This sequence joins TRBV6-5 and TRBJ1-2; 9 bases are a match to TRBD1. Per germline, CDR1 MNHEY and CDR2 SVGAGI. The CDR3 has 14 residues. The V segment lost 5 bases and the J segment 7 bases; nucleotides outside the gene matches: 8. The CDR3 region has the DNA TGTGCCAGCAGTCTCTACGGACAGGGGCCTGGCTACACCTTC. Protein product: CASSLYGQGPGYTF.